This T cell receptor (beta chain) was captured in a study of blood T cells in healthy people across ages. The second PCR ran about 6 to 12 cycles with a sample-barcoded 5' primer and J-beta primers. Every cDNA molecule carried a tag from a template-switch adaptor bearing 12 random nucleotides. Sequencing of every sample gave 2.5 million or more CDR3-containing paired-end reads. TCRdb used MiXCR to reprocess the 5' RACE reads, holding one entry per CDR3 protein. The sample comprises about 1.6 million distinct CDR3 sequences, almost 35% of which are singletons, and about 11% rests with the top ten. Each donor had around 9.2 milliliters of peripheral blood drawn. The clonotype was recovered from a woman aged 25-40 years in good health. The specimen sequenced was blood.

CDR3 residues: CASSQDPEDGGPRIQETQYF. CDR3 sequence (DNA): TGCGCCAGCAGCCAAGATCCAGAGGACGGGGGGCCCCGAATACAAGAGACCCAGTACTTC. The chain joins TRBV4-1 to TRBJ2-5, with D tentatively TRBD2 (7 bases). Germline CDR1 MGHRA, CDR2 YSYEKL. This CDR3 has 20 residues. V was pared by 0 bases and J by 2 bases, with 25 bases between.